This T cell receptor (beta chain) was sequenced during a study of identical twins. Study-level results: Insertions were reduced in abundant cord blood beta clonotypes but not in memory repertoires. Models predicted too little out-of-frame TCR alpha sharing in monozygotic twins.

The germline gives CDR1 SGHRS, CDR2 YFSETQ. This CDR3 comprises 15 residues. V lost 1 base and J 4 bases, leaving 11 bases between the germline ends. This clonotype showed up many times. The antigen is undetermined. TCRdb used MiXCR to reprocess the 5' RACE reads, holding one entry per CDR3 protein. The sample consists of over 550,000 distinct CDR3 sequences, less than 9% of them appearing once. Separately, the same data were catalogued under a study of yellow fever vaccine responses in identical twins.

Specimen: PBMCs. This TCR came from a young woman in good health. V and J are TRBV5-1 and TRBJ2-2, with D maybe TRBD1 (6 bases). This CDR3 reads CASSLSGAVTGELFF. CDR3 nucleotide sequence: TGCGCCAGCAGCTTGTCAGGGGCGGTCACCGGGGAGCTGTTTTTT. Filled out from reference TRBV5-1 and TRBJ2-2, the complete variable domain reads KAGVTQTPRYLIKTRGQQVTLSCSPISGHRSVSWYQQTPGQGLQFLFEYFSETQRNKGNFPGRFSGRQFSNSRSEMNVSTLELGDSALYLCASSLSGAVTGELFFGEGSRLTVL.